The T cell receptor (beta chain) under discussion was sequenced for a study of blood T cell repertoires in COVID-19. Study summary: Researchers got acute and convalescent COVID-19 samples from the United States, Italy and Spain. T cells, B-cell-depleted T cells, or PBMCs supplied cDNA or gDNA.

J was trimmed by 5 bases and V by 0 bases; bases with no gene match: 6. Germline loops: CDR1 MRHNA, CDR2 SNTAGT. CDR3 size: 15 residues. Here immunoSEQ multiplex PCR was the method, and the copy in TCRdb shows in-frame clones only, minus some. The sample contains about 98,000 clones, around 75% of which appear only once. The gene calls are TRBV6-4 and TRBJ1-2; 7 bases match TRBD1. Material for sequencing was peripheral blood. The sequence derives from a man in his 70s with acute or convalescent COVID-19. CDR3 in DNA: TGTGCCAGCAGTGACTCGACTGTGACAGGGTATGGCTACACCTTC. Translated: CASSDSTVTGYGYTF.